Presented here are 13 T cell receptor beta chains from one specimen sequenced in a study of blood T cell repertoires in COVID-19. Profiling relied on immunoSEQ multiplex PCR, and the TCRdb table lists in-frame clones only, not all of them. Here the sample spans hundreds of thousands of clones, about nine tenths being singletons. Sequenced input: peripheral blood. The receptors come from a woman in her twenties or thirties with COVID-19, enrolled during active disease.

The chain has TRBV5-8 and TRBJ2-7; D is possibly TRBD1 (5 bases). The CDR3 length is 12 residues. Per germline, CDR1 SGHTS and CDR2 YDEGEE. Between the trimmed V and J ends, which lost 5 bases and 3 bases, there was a span of 9 bases. The CDR3 loop reads CASSSQGYEQYF. In DNA, the CDR3 is TGTGCCAGCAGTTCTCAGGGCTACGAGCAGTACTTC.

The V call is TRBV28, the J call TRBJ1-2, with D possibly matching TRBD1 (6 bases). Deletions cut 6 bases from V and 6 bases from J, with 11 bases between. CDR3 size: 12 residues. Germline-derived CDR1 and CDR2 are MDHEN and SYDVKM. CDR3 protein: CASSLDRHGYTF. The CDR3 DNA reads TGTGCCAGCAGCTTAGACAGGCATGGCTACACCTTC.

J is TRBJ2-2 and V is TRBV7-3, with 7 bases matching TRBD2. The CDR3 loop spans 16 amino acids. Germline CDR1 and CDR2: SGHTA and FQGTGA. V gave up 1 base and J gave up 4 bases; unmatched junction bases: 6. Here the CDR3 reads CASSLNPGGGTGELFF. The CDR3 DNA reads TGTGCCAGCAGCTTAAACCCCGGCGGGGGCACCGGGGAGCTGTTTTTT.

V gene TRBV13 combines with J gene TRBJ1-3; 10 bases fit TRBD1. Per the germline V gene, CDR1 is PRHDT and CDR2 is FYEKMQ (reference sequence). There are 17 residues in the CDR3. The V segment lost 0 bases and the J segment 3 bases; nucleotides outside the gene matches: 5. The CDR3, as DNA: TGTGCCAGCAGCTTAGGGGGGACAGGGGTGTTTGGAAACACCATATATTTT. It is translated as CASSLGGTGVFGNTIYF.

The V and J genes are TRBV11-2 and TRBJ2-7, with D hard to call. The length of the CDR3 is 11 residues. Germline assignment: CDR1 SGHAT and CDR2 FQNNGV. The V end was cut by 4 bases, the J end by 4 bases, with 5 bases between. As DNA, the CDR3 is TGTGCCAGCAGCTCTCCGTACGAGCAGTACTTC. Residues: CASSSPYEQYF.

The genes are TRBV11-2 and TRBJ2-2, with D tentatively TRBD2 (6 bases). The germline V and J ends were trimmed by 5 bases and 6 bases, with 19 bases remaining between them. The CDR3 has 16 residues. Germline-derived CDR1 and CDR2 are SGHAT and FQNNGV. This chain's CDR3 is CASSPSGVGLSGELFF. CDR3 bases: TGTGCCAGCAGCCCCTCGGGGGTAGGCCTATCCGGGGAGCTGTTTTTT.

This clone showed up just a few times. This rearrangement joins TRBV6-6 to TRBJ2-3; D might be TRBD1 (6 bases). The CDR3 consists of 14 residues. V lost 4 bases, J lost 2 bases, and 10 bases lay in between. CDR1 and CDR2 from the germline V gene are MNHNY and SVGAGI (reference sequence). Here the CDR3 DNA reads TGTGCCAGCAGTTTTGGACAGACCACAGATACGCAGTATTTT. Translated: CASSFGQTTDTQYF.

The chain combines TRBV3-1 (or the pseudogene TRBV3-2) with TRBJ2-3; 7 nucleotides match TRBD2. V was pared by 3 bases and J by 1 base, with 4 bases of the junction left unmatched. The CDR3 loop spans 15 amino acids. Looked up from germline, CDR1 is LGHDT and CDR2 is YNNKEL (reference sequence). CDR3 nucleotide sequence: TGTGCCAGCAGCCACGGAGCGGGACGCACAGATACGCAGTATTTT. Protein sequence: CASSHGAGRTDTQYF.

This chain links TRBV3-1 (or the pseudogene TRBV3-2) with TRBJ2-7; TRBD1 is a possible D gene (5 bases). V shed 1 base and J shed 3 bases, with 10 bases lying between them. Germline V gene data show CDR1 as LGHDT and CDR2 as YNNKEL (reference sequence). The CDR3 is 14 residues long. The CDR3 region has the DNA TGTGCCAGCAGCCAAGGTAGGCAGGGCTACGAGCAGTACTTC. Protein sequence: CASSQGRQGYEQYF.

J is TRBJ2-7 and V is TRBV30; perhaps TRBD1 as D (6 bases). V lost 3 bases and J 3 bases, leaving 12 bases between the germline ends. CDR3 size: 13 residues. Germline V CDR1 and CDR2: GTSNPN, SVGIG (reference sequence). CDR3 bases: TGTGCCTGGAGCCCCTCAGGGGACTACGAGCAGTACTTC. This translates into CAWSPSGDYEQYF.

This sequence joins TRBV30 and TRBJ2-3; D is uncertain. The germline CDR1 and CDR2 sequences are GTSNPN and SVGIG (reference sequence). V lost 8 bases, J lost 0 bases, and 15 bases lay in between. This CDR3 is built from 14 residues. The CDR3: CARGRLSSTDTQYF. The CDR3 DNA reads TGTGCCCGCGGTCGCTTATCTAGCACAGATACGCAGTATTTT.

The chain links TRBV5-1 to TRBJ1-2; D is possibly TRBD1 (5 bases). The V end was cut by 4 bases, the J end by 5 bases, with 15 bases between. Germline CDR1 and CDR2: SGHRS and YFSETQ. This CDR3 has 14 amino acids. CDR3 nucleotides: TGCGCCAGCAGCCCCAGGAGGGGCGGTTATGGCTACACCTTC. This codes for CASSPRRGGYGYTF. The full variable domain, with the rest looked up from reference TRBV5-1 and TRBJ1-2, is KAGVTQTPRYLIKTRGQQVTLSCSPISGHRSVSWYQQTPGQGLQFLFEYFSETQRNKGNFPGRFSGRQFSNSRSEMNVSTLELGDSALYLCASSPRRGGYGYTFGSGTRLTVV.

The chain is built from TRBV19 and TRBJ2-7; D perhaps matches TRBD1 (5 bases). The germline V gene encodes CDR1 LNHDA and CDR2 SQIVND (reference sequence). There are 15 residues in the CDR3. With 4 bases removed from V and 2 bases from J, the gap between germline ends came to 15 bases. CDR3: CASSTGVQGAYEQYF. CDR3 sequence (DNA): TGTGCCAGTAGTACCGGAGTCCAGGGCGCCTACGAGCAGTACTTC.